Included here is one TCR beta chain sequence, with context. No antigen is known for it. This sample is drawn from a study of cytomegalovirus exposure and HLA in healthy donors. This CDR3 is 15 amino acids long. Germline V gives CDR1 MNHEY, CDR2 SMNVEV (reference sequence). V shed 2 bases and J 9 bases; nucleotides not matched to a gene: 5. Study-wide points: Specificity of three CMV-associated chains for CMV antigens was verified in vitro.

PCR amplification relied on 60 Vbeta primers (plus 13 Jbeta primers). TCRdb's copy holds only in-frame clones and misses some; the assay was immunoSEQ multiplex PCR. Seen here are approximately 150,000 clones, over 70% observed once, and the top ten hold about 3%. Donors counted as nominally healthy when sampled, yet unrecorded immune exposures were likely. The material sequenced was PBMCs. The genes are TRBV27 and TRBJ2-1, with 12 bases lining up with TRBD2. The source of this sequence is a male donor in good health and CMV-seronegative. The CDR3 region is CASSLRLAGGPEQFF. The CDR3 coding sequence is TGTGCCAGCAGTTTACGGCTAGCGGGGGGGCCTGAGCAGTTCTTC.